A single sample gave rise to the 13 T cell receptor beta chains below, sequenced in a study of Ad26.COV2.S vaccination and SARS-CoV-2 variants. Treatment given: around 19 received Ad26.COV2.S at low or high dose, single or two shots; five or six received placebo; per-sample allocation not given. After the first vaccine or placebo injection, samples were drawn on day 63. The table came from immunoSEQ multiplex PCR; TCRdb's copy has only in-frame clones and leaves some out. This sample has 200,000 to 300,000 clones, with about 83% found just once. This sample comprised peripheral blood, obtained in a trial of Ad26.COV2.S vaccine versus placebo. The receptors stem from a person aged 18-60 years who received the Ad26.COV2.S COVID-19 vaccine or a placebo.

The V and J genes are TRBV7-6 and TRBJ2-1, with TRBD2 matching over 10 bases. The CDR3 runs to 15 residues. With V trimmed by 5 bases and J by 7 bases, 8 bases remained unmatched. CDR1 is SGHVS, CDR2 FNYEAQ, per germline. DNA for the CDR3: TGTGCCAGCAGCCCTTCAGCGGGGGGGCCTAATGAGCAGTTCTTC. Amino acids: CASSPSAGGPNEQFF.

The chain combines TRBV14 with TRBJ1-6, with 7 bases identical to TRBD1. Germline CDR1 reads SGHDN; CDR2 reads FVKESK. V lost 4 bases and J lost 6; bases outside the gene matches: 6. The CDR3 runs to 15 residues. Here the CDR3 reads CASSPTGEPNSPLHF. CDR3 nucleotide sequence: TGTGCCAGCAGCCCCACAGGGGAACCTAATTCACCCCTCCACTTT.

The chain recombines TRBV27 with TRBJ2-5, with 10 bases lining up with TRBD1. This CDR3 contains 15 residues. CDR1 is MNHEY, CDR2 SMNVEV, per germline (reference sequence). With 5 bases clipped from V and 5 bases from J, the junction kept 8 bases outside the gene matches. CDR3 residues: CASSRDRGGLETQYF. The CDR3 DNA is TGTGCCAGCAGTCGGGACAGGGGAGGTTTGGAGACCCAGTACTTC.

V and J are TRBV19 and TRBJ1-1, with unresolved D. The CDR3 totals 15 residues. The germline V and J ends were trimmed by 0 bases and 4 bases, with 12 bases remaining between them. CDR1 and CDR2 from the germline V gene are LNHDA and SQIVND (reference sequence). This CDR3 reads CASSIDRGKGTEAFF. As DNA, the CDR3 is TGTGCCAGTAGTATAGATCGGGGAAAGGGCACTGAAGCTTTCTTT.

V and J are TRBV3-1 (or the pseudogene TRBV3-2) and TRBJ2-2, with D possibly TRBD2 on 5 matching bases. The CDR3 has 15 residues. Germline V lookup: CDR1 LGHDT, CDR2 YNNKEL (reference sequence). Between the trimmed V and J ends, which lost 3 bases and 6 bases, there was a span of 14 bases. CDR3 sequence (DNA): TGTGCCAGCAGCCAGAAGACTATACGGGCCGGGGAGCTGTTTTTT. Translated: CASSQKTIRAGELFF.

V is TRBV6-5 and J is TRBJ1-1; 7 bases are shared with TRBD1. The CDR3 runs 15 residues. Germline V gene sequence: CDR1 MNHEY, CDR2 SVGAGI. Unmatched junction bases numbered 6, after V lost 5 bases and J lost 0 bases. The CDR3 loop reads CASSPRGVMNTEAFF. The CDR3 coding sequence is TGTGCCAGCAGTCCCAGGGGGGTGATGAACACTGAAGCTTTCTTT.

This clone is classed as medium-sized (0.01 to 0.1%). The rearrangement links TRBV3-1 (or the pseudogene TRBV3-2) to TRBJ1-6, with a possible D match to TRBD1 (5 bases). Germline CDR1 is LGHDT and CDR2 is YNNKEL (reference sequence). Trimming removed 1 base from V and 8 bases from J, with 15 bases in between. The CDR3 is 16 amino acids. CDR3 coding DNA: TGTGCCAGCAGCCAAGCTGAGGGACCCCTGGATTCACCCCTCCACTTT. Translating gives CASSQAEGPLDSPLHF.

The CDR3 DNA follows: TGTGCCACCACGGGAGCGGGTACCACAGATACGCAGTATTTT. Protein product: CATTGAGTTDTQYF. The chain carries TRBV6-6 and TRBJ2-3, with TRBD2 as a possible D gene (6 bases). The length of the CDR3 is 14 residues. CDR1 and CDR2 from the germline V gene are MNHNY and SVGAGI (reference sequence). Trimming left V 10 bases short and J 2 bases short, with 16 bases between.

The chain employs TRBV9 and TRBJ2-3; D might be TRBD1 or TRBD2, each matching 5 bases. CDR3 length: 14 amino acids. The V gene's germline CDR1 is SGDLS and CDR2 YYNGEE. Trimming took off 3 bases at V and 4 bases at J, with 12 bases between the two ends. This CDR3 is CASSGGGAPDTQYF. Here the CDR3 DNA reads TGTGCCAGCAGCGGTGGGGGAGCCCCAGATACGCAGTATTTT. Variable domain in full (rest from reference TRBV9 and TRBJ2-3): DSGVTQTPKHLITATGQRVTLRCSPRSGDLSVYWYQQSLDQGLQFLIQYYNGEERAKGNILERFSAQQFPDLHSELNLSSLELGDSALYFCASSGGGAPDTQYFGPGTRLTVL.

This clone was seen only a few times. This sequence joins TRBV20-1 and TRBJ2-5; 9 bases line up with TRBD2. This CDR3 contains 15 residues. CDR1 and CDR2 from the germline V gene are DFQATT and SNEGSKA (reference sequence). J lost 7 bases, V lost 3 bases, and 12 bases had no gene match. CDR3: CSASLRLAGSGTQYF. CDR3 sequence (DNA): TGCAGTGCTAGTCTAAGGCTAGCGGGGAGCGGGACCCAGTACTTC.

J is TRBJ1-2 and V is TRBV7-9; possibly TRBD1 for D (5 bases). Trimming pared 5 bases from V and 7 bases from J, leaving 14 bases between. CDR3 length: 13 residues. Germline V gene lookup returns CDR1 SEHNR and CDR2 FQNEAQ (reference sequence). CDR3 coding DNA: TGTGCCAGCAGCCCAGGGCAGGGTAGTGGCTACACCTTC. This encodes CASSPGQGSGYTF.

The chain employs TRBV2 and TRBJ2-7; no definite D call. The CDR3 loop spans 13 amino acids. The germline V gene encodes CDR1 SNHLY and CDR2 FYNNEI. Trimming removed 1 base at V and 4 bases at J, with 8 bases between. Written as DNA, the CDR3 is TGTGCCAGCAGTGAAGAGGCGCGATACGAGCAGTACTTC. Residues: CASSEEARYEQYF.

This chain connects TRBV29-1 to TRBJ2-3; unclear D gene. Germline CDR1 and CDR2: SQVTM and ANQGSEA. The CDR3 totals 13 residues. The germline V and J ends were trimmed by 7 bases and 5 bases, with 16 bases remaining between them. The CDR3 reads CSARVGSLDTQYF. DNA of the CDR3: TGCAGCGCCCGGGTAGGGTCTCTAGATACGCAGTATTTT.